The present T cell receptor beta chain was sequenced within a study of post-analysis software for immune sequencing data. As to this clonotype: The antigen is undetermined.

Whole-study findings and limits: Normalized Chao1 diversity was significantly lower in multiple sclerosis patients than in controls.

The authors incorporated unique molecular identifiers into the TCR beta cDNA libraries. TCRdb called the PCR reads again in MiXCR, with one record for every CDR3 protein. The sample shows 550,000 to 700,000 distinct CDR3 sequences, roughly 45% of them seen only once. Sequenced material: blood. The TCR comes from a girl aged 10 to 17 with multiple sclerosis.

The CDR3 protein is CASSFLGGDTQYF. CDR3 coding DNA: TGTGCCAGCAGTTTCCTAGGTGGAGATACGCAGTATTTT. The chain carries TRBV6-5 and TRBJ2-3; no firm D call. V was pared by 4 bases and J by 5 bases, with 10 bases between. CDR1 MNHEY and CDR2 SVGAGI come from the germline V gene. This CDR3 spans 13 amino acids.